The entry below describes one T cell receptor beta chain. The data belong to a study of blood T cell repertoires in COVID-19. Authors' methods: Estimated nucleated cell counts came from reference gene primer amplification. This table comes from immunoSEQ multiplex PCR, and its TCRdb copy is limited to in-frame clones, with some not included. The V and J calls and clone size are taken from that table; D and trimming were inferred from the DNA. Among 300,000 or so clones listed, 70% to 90% were seen once. J gave up 4 bases and V 5 bases, and 8 bases lay outside the gene matches. CDR3 length: 16 residues. CDR1 is WSHSY, CDR2 SAAADI, per germline.

The clonotype was recovered from a woman in her 40s with acute or convalescent COVID-19. Sequenced sample: peripheral blood. V usage is TRBV10-2 and J usage is TRBJ1-3, with 10 nucleotides matching TRBD1. CDR3 in DNA: TGCGCCAGCAGTCTAAGGGACAGGGGTTCCGGAAACACCATATATTTT. Translation: CASSLRDRGSGNTIYF.